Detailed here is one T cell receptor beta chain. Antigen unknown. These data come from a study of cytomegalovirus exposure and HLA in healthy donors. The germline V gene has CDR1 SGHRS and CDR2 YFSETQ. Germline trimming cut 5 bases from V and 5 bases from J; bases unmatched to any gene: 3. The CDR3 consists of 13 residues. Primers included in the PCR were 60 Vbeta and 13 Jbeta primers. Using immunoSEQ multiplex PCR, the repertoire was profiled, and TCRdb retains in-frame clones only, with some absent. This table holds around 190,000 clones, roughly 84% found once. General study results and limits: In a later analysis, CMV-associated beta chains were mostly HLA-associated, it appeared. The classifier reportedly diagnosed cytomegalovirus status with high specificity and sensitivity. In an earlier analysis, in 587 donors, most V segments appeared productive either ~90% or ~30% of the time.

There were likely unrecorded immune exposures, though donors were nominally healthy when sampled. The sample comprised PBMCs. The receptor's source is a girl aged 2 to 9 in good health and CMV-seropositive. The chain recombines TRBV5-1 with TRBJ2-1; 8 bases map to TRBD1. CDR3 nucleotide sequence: TGCGCCAGCAGACAGGGGGAAGACAATGAGCAGTTCTTC. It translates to CASRQGEDNEQFF.